The 29 T cell receptor beta chains below all came from one sample that was sequenced in a study of shared clonotypes between healthy human individuals (dated by TCRdb to between 2020 and 2021). For the CD8 naive samples, CD45RO-negative cells were positively selected for CCR7, yielding a CD45RA+CCR7+ population from which TemRA cells were excluded. Libraries were constructed by the immunoSEQ multiplex PCR assay. TCRdb took over this immuneACCESS table, retaining in-frame rearrangements with V and J assigned. Such tables are incomplete; in checked studies, under half of the missing clones stem from an unresolved V gene, and the remainder is unexplained. This sample comprises approximately 2,000,000 clones, 90% to 95% of them detected only once. The top ten constitute more than 1.5% of the sample. The sample consisted of naive CD8+ T cells from PBMCs. The sample's cell subset or site label, decoded: CD45RA+CCR7+. The receptors were gathered from a man aged 18 to 29 in good health. Some clones in this sample may be carry-over from other donors' samples.

This clone was seen a single time. V is TRBV5-4 and J is TRBJ2-2, with D possibly matching TRBD2 (6 bases). Germline V gene lookup returns CDR1 SGHNT and CDR2 YYREEE (reference sequence). Trimming shortened V by 0 bases and J by 2 bases, and 8 bases separated the two germline ends. This CDR3 comprises 15 residues. The CDR3 is CASSLGRDNTGELFF. CDR3 DNA sequence: TGTGCCAGCAGCTTGGGGCGGGATAACACCGGGGAGCTGTTTTTT.

The rearrangement links TRBV7-6 to TRBJ1-1; D is unclear. Trimming removed 8 bases from V and 0 bases from J, with 7 bases in between. This CDR3 comprises 12 residues. Germline CDR1 and CDR2: SGHVS and FNYEAQ. The chain's CDR3 is CASRQLNTEAFF. Here the CDR3 DNA reads TGTGCCAGCCGACAACTGAACACTGAAGCTTTCTTT.

J is TRBJ2-7 and V is TRBV28; maybe TRBD2 (6 bases). Trimming took off 8 bases at V and 2 bases at J, with 16 bases between the two ends. CDR1 is MDHEN and CDR2 is SYDVKM in the germline V gene. The CDR3 extends over 14 amino acids. The CDR3 DNA is TGTGCCAGCCAGGGTGGGGCGGGACCCTACGAGCAGTACTTC. Translation: CASQGGAGPYEQYF.

The DNA for the CDR3 is TGTGCCAGCAGCCGGACCTCAGATACGCAGTATTTT. Protein sequence: CASSRTSDTQYF. This chain joins TRBV28 and TRBJ2-3; D unresolved. The germline V and J ends were trimmed by 6 bases and 4 bases, with 8 bases remaining between them. The CDR3 loop spans 12 amino acids. CDR1 and CDR2 from the germline V gene are MDHEN and SYDVKM. Full variable domain (remainder filled in from reference TRBV28 and TRBJ2-3): DVKVTQSSRYLVKRTGEKVFLECVQDMDHENMFWYRQDPGLGLRLIYFSYDVKMKEKGDIPEGYSVSREKKERFSLILESASTNQTSMYLCASSRTSDTQYFGPGTRLTVL.

The chain's CDR3 is CASSPRWNTEAFF. DNA for the CDR3: TGTGCCAGCAGCCCCCGGTGGAACACTGAAGCTTTCTTT. The chain combines TRBV11-3 with TRBJ1-1, with unresolved D. CDR3 length: 13 amino acids. V was trimmed by 5 bases and J by 1 base, leaving 8 bases between them. Germline V gene lookup returns CDR1 SGHNT and CDR2 YENEEA.

The chain joins TRBV11-2 to TRBJ2-7; D may be TRBD1 (5 bases). Germline CDR1 is SGHAT and CDR2 is FQNNGV. Trimming removed 5 bases from V and 2 bases from J, with 19 bases in between. The length of the CDR3 is 16 residues. The CDR3 sequence: CASSPLRWGRTYEQYF. CDR3 DNA: TGTGCCAGCAGCCCCTTAAGATGGGGCCGGACCTACGAGCAGTACTTC.

The chain joins TRBV29-1 to TRBJ1-2; the D gene is possibly TRBD1 (5 bases). This CDR3 region has 15 residues. V lost 6 bases and J 2 bases, leaving 19 bases between the germline ends. Per germline, CDR1 SQVTM and CDR2 ANQGSEA. The CDR3 DNA reads TGCAGCGTCGGGGTTACCGGGACGGGAAACTATGGCTACACCTTC. Amino acids: CSVGVTGTGNYGYTF.

Concerning this clone itself: This CDR3 is also generated by other DNA sequences in the sample. J is TRBJ2-7 and V is TRBV27; the D is unclear. Germline loops: CDR1 MNHEY, CDR2 SMNVEV (reference sequence). The ends were cut back, 5 bases at V and 1 base at J, with 9 bases in the middle. This CDR3 is 13 amino acids long. CDR3 sequence reads: CASSERGSYEQYF. The DNA for the CDR3 is TGTGCCAGCAGTGAAAGAGGATCCTACGAGCAGTACTTC.

The chain uses TRBV7-9 and TRBJ2-7, with a weak D call TRBD1 (5 bases). The CDR3 contains 14 residues. Trimming pared 7 bases from V and 6 bases from J, leaving 19 bases between. The germline V gene has CDR1 SEHNR and CDR2 FQNEAQ (reference sequence). The CDR3 sequence is CASTQGLLTPEQYF. In DNA form, the CDR3 reads TGTGCCAGCACCCAGGGATTGCTAACCCCCGAGCAGTACTTC.

The J gene is TRBJ2-5, the V gene TRBV10-2; TRBD2 aligns across 7 bases. Trimming cost V 4 bases and J 3 bases; bases outside gene matches: 2. This CDR3 spans 13 amino acids. The V gene's germline CDR1 is WSHSY and CDR2 SAAADI. The CDR3 DNA follows: TGCGCCAGCAGTGTGGCGGGAGAAGAGACCCAGTACTTC. As protein: CASSVAGEETQYF.

This clone occurred once. The chain is built from TRBV27 and TRBJ2-7; 8 bases are shared with TRBD2. V lost 0 bases and J lost 4; bases outside the gene matches: 8. Germline-derived CDR1 and CDR2 are MNHEY and SMNVEV (reference sequence). CDR3 length: 16 residues. The CDR3: CASSLSVSGSRYEQYF. In DNA, the CDR3 is TGTGCCAGCAGTTTATCAGTGAGCGGGAGTCGGTACGAGCAGTACTTC.

This clone was counted a few times. V usage is TRBV9 and J usage is TRBJ2-2, with 7 positions matching TRBD2. CDR1 and CDR2 from the germline V gene are SGDLS and YYNGEE. There are 15 residues in the CDR3. Germline trimming cut 2 bases from V and 1 base from J; bases unmatched to any gene: 2. CDR3 nucleotides: TGTGCCAGCAGCGTGGCTAGCGGGAACACCGGGGAGCTGTTTTTT. Its translation: CASSVASGNTGELFF.

As regards this clone: Since the CDR3 does not end with the conserved phenylalanine or tryptophan, this likely comes from a read error. It is unclear where the CDR3 begins or ends on the DNA, so no DNA is shown, and the CDR3 is as TCRdb lists it. V is TRBV2 and J is TRBJ2-7; the D call of TRBD1 is as the table states it, not checked on the DNA. The germline V gene has CDR1 SNHLY and CDR2 FYNNEI. The CDR3 comprises 12 residues, both ends counted. CDR3: CASRTLGDRGLI.

The chain carries TRBV29-1 and TRBJ2-1; tentative D call: TRBD2 (6 bases). Germline CDR1 and CDR2: SQVTM and ANQGSEA. This CDR3 has 15 amino acids. Trimming shortened V by 6 bases and J by 3 bases, and 18 bases separated the two germline ends. The CDR3 DNA follows: TGCAGCGTACAAAGAGATGCCGGGAGCTACAATGAGCAGTTCTTC. Its protein product is CSVQRDAGSYNEQFF.

This clone was seen only a few times. The CDR3 DNA follows: TGCGCCAGCAGCCCTTCCGTGGGGAGCAATCAGCCCCAGCATTTT. Amino acid sequence: CASSPSVGSNQPQHF. This chain joins TRBV4-1 and TRBJ1-5; D is unclear. This CDR3 contains 15 residues. V lost 4 bases and J lost 1, with 11 bases in between. Germline V gives CDR1 MGHRA, CDR2 YSYEKL.

The CDR3 loop is CAWSPGENTEAFF. The CDR3 nucleotides are TGTGCCTGGAGTCCCGGGGAGAACACTGAAGCTTTCTTT. The chain has TRBV30 and TRBJ1-1; D is unresolved. CDR1 and CDR2 (germline): GTSNPN, SVGIG (reference sequence). The CDR3 covers 13 residues. V was pared by 2 bases and J by 1 base, with 8 bases between. The variable domain in full, completed from reference TRBV30 and TRBJ1-1, reads SQTIHQWPATLVQPVGSPLSLECTVEGTSNPNLYWYRQAAGRGLQLLFYSVGIGQISSEVPQNLSASRPQDRQFILSSKKLLLSDSGFYLCAWSPGENTEAFFGQGTRLTVV.

The chain uses TRBV7-6 and TRBJ2-5; 11 bases map to TRBD2. Trimming at V came to 5 bases and at J to 5 bases, leaving 13 bases not matched to a gene. The CDR3 length is 17 residues. Germline CDR1 SGHVS, CDR2 FNYEAQ. The CDR3 sequence is CASSEGVTSGRAETQYF. Here the CDR3 DNA reads TGTGCCAGCAGCGAAGGGGTCACTAGCGGGAGAGCGGAGACCCAGTACTTC.

The chain combines TRBV12-5 with TRBJ2-5; D gene uncertain. V lost 5 bases to trimming and J lost 5 bases, with 12 bases between them. Germline V gene data show CDR1 as LGHNT and CDR2 as FRNRAP. The CDR3 spans 13 residues. CDR3 amino acids: CASGPNIRETQYF. CDR3 sequence (DNA): TGTGCTAGTGGTCCGAATATTCGGGAGACCCAGTACTTC.

The chain is built from TRBV10-3 and TRBJ2-5; no reliable D call. Germline-derived CDR1 and CDR2 are ENHRY and SYGVKD. The CDR3 extends over 18 amino acids. V was cut by 0 bases and J by 2 bases, with 19 bases left in between. The chain's CDR3 is CAISESGTVVHLQETQYF. CDR3 coding DNA: TGTGCCATCAGTGAGTCGGGTACAGTCGTACATCTTCAAGAGACCCAGTACTTC.

This chain links TRBV10-1 with TRBJ1-1; no definite D call. This CDR3 is built from 12 residues. CDR1 is WNHNN and CDR2 is SYGVQD in the germline V gene (reference sequence). Trimming removed 6 bases from V and 4 bases from J, with 9 bases in between. This CDR3 is CASSPTLTEAFF. The CDR3, as DNA: TGCGCCAGCAGCCCGACACTCACTGAAGCTTTCTTT.

A remark on this clone: Compared with germline, one end of the junction differs, possibly owing to a read error. J is TRBJ2-7 and V is TRBV4-1; D gene unclear. Germline CDR1 MGHRA, CDR2 YSYEKL. This CDR3 is 13 amino acids long. CDR3 region: CASSLKDATPKNF. The CDR3 DNA follows: TGCGCCAGCAGCCTAAAGGATGCGACTCCTAAGAACTTC.

V and J are TRBV4-3 and TRBJ2-1; no reliable D call. Trimming cost V 1 base and J 9 bases, with 7 bases left between them. Looked up from germline, CDR1 is LGHNA and CDR2 is YSLEER. The CDR3 is made up of 12 amino acids. CDR3 residues: CASSQGGSEQFF. CDR3 bases: TGCGCCAGCAGCCAAGGCGGCAGTGAGCAGTTCTTC.

CDR3 loop: CASSQDRAGHYNEQFF. The CDR3, as DNA: TGCGCCAGCAGCCAAGATCGGGCGGGCCACTACAATGAGCAGTTCTTC. V usage is TRBV4-3 and J usage is TRBJ2-1; D is possibly TRBD2 (5 bases). This CDR3 region has 16 residues. The V end lost 0 bases, the J end lost 3 bases, and 12 bases lay between the germline ends. Germline lookup yields CDR1 LGHNA and CDR2 YSLEER.

This chain connects TRBV19 to TRBJ2-7, with 7 bases identical to TRBD1. The CDR3 has 14 residues. Trimming at V came to 7 bases and at J to 0 bases, leaving 6 bases not matched to a gene. CDR1 and CDR2 from the germline V gene are LNHDA and SQIVND (reference sequence). CDR3 sequence (DNA): TGTGCCAGTACCCTGACAGGGAACTCCTACGAGCAGTACTTC. Translation: CASTLTGNSYEQYF. Full variable domain (outside the CDR3, taken from reference TRBV19 and TRBJ2-7): DGGITQSPKYLFRKEGQNVTLSCEQNLNHDAMYWYRQDPGQGLRLIYYSQIVNDFQKGDIAEGYSVSREKKESFPLTVTSAQKNPTAFYLCASTLTGNSYEQYFGPGTRLTVT.

The J gene is TRBJ1-2, the V gene TRBV7-3; D gene unclear. Germline V lookup: CDR1 SGHTA, CDR2 FQGTGA. V lost 5 bases, J lost 6 bases, and 7 bases lay in between. The CDR3 has 11 amino acids. CDR3 DNA sequence: TGTGCCAGCAGCCTCTCTGATGGCTACACCTTC. Translation: CASSLSDGYTF. The variable domain in full, completed from reference TRBV7-3 and TRBJ1-2, reads GAGVSQTPSNKVTEKGKYVELRCDPISGHTALYWYRQSLGQGPEFLIYFQGTGAADDSGLPNDRFFAVRPEGSVSTLKIQRTERGDSAVYLCASSLSDGYTFGSGTRLTVV.

The J gene is TRBJ1-2, the V gene TRBV27, with unresolved D. Trimming took off 6 bases at V and 4 bases at J, with 15 bases between the two ends. Per germline, CDR1 MNHEY and CDR2 SMNVEV (reference sequence). This CDR3 is built from 14 residues. CDR3 DNA sequence: TGTGCCAGCAGGATAAACGATCCCCCCTATGGCTACACCTTC. This codes for CASRINDPPYGYTF.

The chain couples TRBV7-9 to TRBJ1-3; D not resolved. CDR1 SEHNR and CDR2 FQNEAQ come from the germline V gene (reference sequence). Trimming removed 2 bases from V and 4 bases from J, with 9 bases in between. The CDR3 is made up of 14 amino acids. The CDR3 coding sequence is TGTGCCAGCAGCTTAAAGAAAGAGGGAAACACCATATATTTT. As protein: CASSLKKEGNTIYF.

The chain recombines TRBV5-1 with TRBJ2-1; 8 bases agree with TRBD2. The V segment lost 5 bases and the J segment 5 bases; nucleotides outside the gene matches: 9. CDR1 is SGHRS and CDR2 is YFSETQ in the germline V gene. This CDR3 is 15 amino acids long. CDR3 coding DNA: TGCGCCAGCAGACCAGGTTGGCGGGAGGACAATGAGCAGTTCTTC. It specifies CASRPGWREDNEQFF.

The chain joins TRBV4-3 to TRBJ2-3; a weak D match, TRBD2 (6 bases). The CDR3 totals 15 residues. CDR1 is LGHNA, CDR2 YSLEER, per germline. V lost 1 base to trimming and J lost 14 bases, with 22 bases between them. In DNA, the CDR3 is TGCGCCAGCAGCCAAGCTCGGTTTCGACTAGACACTCCGTATTTT. It codes for CASSQARFRLDTPYF.